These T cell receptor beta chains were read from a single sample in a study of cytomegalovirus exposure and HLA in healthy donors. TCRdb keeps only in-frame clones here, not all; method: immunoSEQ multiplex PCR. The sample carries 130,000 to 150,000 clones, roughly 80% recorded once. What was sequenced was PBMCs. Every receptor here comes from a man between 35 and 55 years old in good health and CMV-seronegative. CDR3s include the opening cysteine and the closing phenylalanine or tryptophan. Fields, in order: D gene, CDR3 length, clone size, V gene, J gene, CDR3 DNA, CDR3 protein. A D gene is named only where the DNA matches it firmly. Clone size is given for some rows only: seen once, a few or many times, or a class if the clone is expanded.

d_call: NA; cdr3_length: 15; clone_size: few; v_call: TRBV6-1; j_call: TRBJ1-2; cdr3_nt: TGTGCCAGCAGGGACTATAGGGGACGTGTGGATGGCTACACCTTC; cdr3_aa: CASRDYRGRVDGYTF
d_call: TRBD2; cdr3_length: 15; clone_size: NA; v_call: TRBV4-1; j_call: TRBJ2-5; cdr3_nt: TGCGCCAGCAGCCAAAGACTAGCTGGGGGAGAGACCCAGTACTTC; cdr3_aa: CASSQRLAGGETQYF
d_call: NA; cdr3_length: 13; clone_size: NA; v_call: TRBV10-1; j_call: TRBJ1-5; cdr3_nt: TGCGCCAGCAGCCTTGACGGGAATGAGCCCCAGCATTTT; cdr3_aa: CASSLDGNEPQHF
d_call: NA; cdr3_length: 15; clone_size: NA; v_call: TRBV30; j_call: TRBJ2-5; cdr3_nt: TGTGCCTGGAGTATGTCGGCAGGGACTCAAGAGACCCAGTACTTC; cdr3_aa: CAWSMSAGTQETQYF
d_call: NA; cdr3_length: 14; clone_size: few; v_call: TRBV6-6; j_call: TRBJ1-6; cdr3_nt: TGTGCCAGCAGTCAAGAACTCGGGAATTCACCCCTCCACTTT; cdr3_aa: CASSQELGNSPLHF
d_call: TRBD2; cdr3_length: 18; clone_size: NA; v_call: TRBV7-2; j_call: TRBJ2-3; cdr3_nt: TGTGCCAGCAGCTTAGGCATAGTACTAGCGGGGGGGCAAGATACGCAGTATTTT; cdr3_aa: CASSLGIVLAGGQDTQYF
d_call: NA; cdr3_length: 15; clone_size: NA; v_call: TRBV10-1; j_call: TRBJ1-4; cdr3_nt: TGCGCCAGCAGTGAAGGACAGCTACCAAATGAAAAACTGTTTTTT; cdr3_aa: CASSEGQLPNEKLFF
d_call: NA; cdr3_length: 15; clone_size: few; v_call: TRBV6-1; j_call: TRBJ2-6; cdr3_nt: TGTGCCAGCAGTGAATCTAGCAGAGGGGCCAACGTCCTGACTTTC; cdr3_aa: CASSESSRGANVLTF
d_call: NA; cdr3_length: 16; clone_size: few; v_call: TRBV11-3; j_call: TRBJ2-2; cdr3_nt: TGTGCCAGCAGCTTAAGTAGGGGACAGAACACCGGGGAGCTGTTTTTT; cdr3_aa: CASSLSRGQNTGELFF
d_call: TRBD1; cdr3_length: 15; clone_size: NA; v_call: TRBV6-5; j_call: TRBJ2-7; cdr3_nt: TGTGCCAGCAGTTACTCCCGGGACAGGGTCTACGAGCAGTACTTC; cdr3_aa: CASSYSRDRVYEQYF
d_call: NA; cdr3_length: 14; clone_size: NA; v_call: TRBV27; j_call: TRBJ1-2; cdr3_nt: TGTGCCAGCAGTTTACACAACAGGGCTGGTGGCTACACCTTC; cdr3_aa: CASSLHNRAGGYTF
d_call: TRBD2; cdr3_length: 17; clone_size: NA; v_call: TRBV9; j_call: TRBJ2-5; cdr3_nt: TGTGCCAGCAAACTCCTGGGGCTAGCGGGGGGGAAAGAGACCCAGTACTTC; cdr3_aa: CASKLLGLAGGKETQYF
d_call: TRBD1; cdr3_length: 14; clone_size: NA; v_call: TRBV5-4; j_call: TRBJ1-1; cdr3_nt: TGTGCCAGCAGCTCCGGACAGGGGAACACTAAAGCTTTCTTT; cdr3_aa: CASSSGQGNTKAFF
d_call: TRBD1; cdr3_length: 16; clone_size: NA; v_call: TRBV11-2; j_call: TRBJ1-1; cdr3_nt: TGTGCCAGCACACCCGGTTGGACAGGGGCGAACACTGAAGCTTTCTTT; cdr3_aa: CASTPGWTGANTEAFF
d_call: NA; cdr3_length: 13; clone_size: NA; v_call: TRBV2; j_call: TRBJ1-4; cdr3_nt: TGTGCCAGCAGCGATAGGGCGGGCGAAAAACTGTTTTTT; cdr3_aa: CASSDRAGEKLFF
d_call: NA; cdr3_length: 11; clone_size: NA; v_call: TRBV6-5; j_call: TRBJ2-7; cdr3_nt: TGTGCCAGCAGACGCGGTTCCGAGCAGTACTTC; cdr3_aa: CASRRGSEQYF
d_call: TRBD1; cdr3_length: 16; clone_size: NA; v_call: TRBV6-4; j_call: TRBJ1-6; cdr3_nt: TGTGCCAGCAGTCCTAACAGGGGGGCAACGAATTCACCCCTCCACTTT; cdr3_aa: CASSPNRGATNSPLHF
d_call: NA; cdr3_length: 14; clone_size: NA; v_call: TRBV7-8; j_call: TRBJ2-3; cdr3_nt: TGTGCCAGCAGCTTAGGGGTGGGGCAAGATACGCAGTATTTT; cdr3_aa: CASSLGVGQDTQYF
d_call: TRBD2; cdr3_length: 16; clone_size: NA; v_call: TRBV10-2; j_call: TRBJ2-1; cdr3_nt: TGCGCCACTAGGAATCTTAGCGGGGGGGTAGGGAATGAGCAGTTCTTC; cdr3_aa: CATRNLSGGVGNEQFF
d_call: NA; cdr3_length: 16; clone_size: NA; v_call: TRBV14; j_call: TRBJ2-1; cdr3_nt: TGTGCCAGCAGCCAAGTAGGGGGACGCTCCTACAATGAGCAGTTCTTC; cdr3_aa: CASSQVGGRSYNEQFF
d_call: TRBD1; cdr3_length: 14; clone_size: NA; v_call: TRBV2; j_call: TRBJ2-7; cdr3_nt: TGTGCCAGCAGTGACAGGGGGAGCTCCTACGAGCAGTACTTC; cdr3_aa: CASSDRGSSYEQYF
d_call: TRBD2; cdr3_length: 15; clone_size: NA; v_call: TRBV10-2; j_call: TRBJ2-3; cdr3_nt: TGCGCCAGCAGTTTAAGCGGGGGGGCCTCAGATACGCAGTATTTT; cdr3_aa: CASSLSGGASDTQYF
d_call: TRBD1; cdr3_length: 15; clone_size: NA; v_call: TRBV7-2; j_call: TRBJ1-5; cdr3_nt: TGTGCCAGCAGCTTGGCAGGGGGAGTGTATCAGCCCCAGCATTTT; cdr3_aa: CASSLAGGVYQPQHF
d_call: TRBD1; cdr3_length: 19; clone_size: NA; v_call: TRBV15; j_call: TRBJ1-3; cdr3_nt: TGTGCCACCAGCAGAGATATTTCGGGGACAGGGCTTTCTGGAAACACCATATATTTT; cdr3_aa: CATSRDISGTGLSGNTIYF
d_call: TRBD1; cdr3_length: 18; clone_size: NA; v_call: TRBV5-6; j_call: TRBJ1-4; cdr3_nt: TGTGCCAGCAGCTTGCGGTTCGGGACAGGGGCTTATAATGAAAAACTGTTTTTT; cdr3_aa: CASSLRFGTGAYNEKLFF
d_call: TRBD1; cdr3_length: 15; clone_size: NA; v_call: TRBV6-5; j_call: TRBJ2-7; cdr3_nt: TGTGCCAGCAGGGTCCGGGACAGGAGCTCCTACGAGCAGTACTTC; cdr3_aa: CASRVRDRSSYEQYF
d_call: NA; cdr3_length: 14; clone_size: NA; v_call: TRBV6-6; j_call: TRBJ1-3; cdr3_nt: TGTGCCAGCAGCAGGGGTATAAGTGGAAACACCATATATTTT; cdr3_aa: CASSRGISGNTIYF
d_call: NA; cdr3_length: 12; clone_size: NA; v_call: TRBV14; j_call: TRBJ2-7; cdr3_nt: TGTGCCAGCAGCCAAGGTCTCGACGAGCAGTACTTC; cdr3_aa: CASSQGLDEQYF
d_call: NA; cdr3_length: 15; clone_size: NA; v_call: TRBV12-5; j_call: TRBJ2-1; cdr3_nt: TGTGCTAGTGGTTTGGTACAGTTAGCGGCTCAGCAGCAGTTCTTC; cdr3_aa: CASGLVQLAAQQQFF
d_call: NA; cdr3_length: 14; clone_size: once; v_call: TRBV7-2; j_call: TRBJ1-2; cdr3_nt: TGTGCCAGCAGCCCGGATCCAGGGACTCATGGCTACACCTTC; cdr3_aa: CASSPDPGTHGYTF
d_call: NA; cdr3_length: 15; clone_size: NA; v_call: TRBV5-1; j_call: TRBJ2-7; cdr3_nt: TGCGCCAGCAGCTCTATTACGGGGTTCGCCTACGAGCAGTACTTC; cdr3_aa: CASSSITGFAYEQYF
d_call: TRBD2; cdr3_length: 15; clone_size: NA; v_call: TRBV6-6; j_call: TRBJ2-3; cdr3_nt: TGTGCCAGCAGTCGTCTAGCGGGGGGTGGAGATACGCAGTATTTT; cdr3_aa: CASSRLAGGGDTQYF
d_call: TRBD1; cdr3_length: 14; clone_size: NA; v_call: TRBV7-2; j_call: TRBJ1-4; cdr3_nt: TGTGCCAGCAGCTTACAGGGGGTGTCTGAAAAACTGTTTTTT; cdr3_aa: CASSLQGVSEKLFF
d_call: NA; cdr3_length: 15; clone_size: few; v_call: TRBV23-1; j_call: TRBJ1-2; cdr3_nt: TGCGCCAGCAGACTTTGGACTATTTCGGGGGATGGCTACACCTTC; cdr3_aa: CASRLWTISGDGYTF
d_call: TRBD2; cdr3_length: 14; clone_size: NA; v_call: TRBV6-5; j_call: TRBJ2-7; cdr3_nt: TGTGCCAGCAGTATTAGCGGGGGGGCCTACGAGCAGTACTTC; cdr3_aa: CASSISGGAYEQYF
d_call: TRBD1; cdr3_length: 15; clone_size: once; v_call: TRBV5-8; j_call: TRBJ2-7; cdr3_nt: TGTGCCAGCAGCTTGGGGCAGGGGGCTATGTACGAGCAGTACTTC; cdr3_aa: CASSLGQGAMYEQYF
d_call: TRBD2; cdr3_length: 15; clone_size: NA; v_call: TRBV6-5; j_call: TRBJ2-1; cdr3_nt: TGTGCCAGCAGTTACGGCGGCGGGGGGGTTAATGAGCAGTTCTTC; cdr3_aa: CASSYGGGGVNEQFF
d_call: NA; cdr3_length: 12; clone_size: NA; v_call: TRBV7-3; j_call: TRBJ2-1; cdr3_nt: TGTGCCAGCAGCTGTAGGGACTTGGGTAAGTTCTTC; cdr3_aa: CASSCRDLGKFF
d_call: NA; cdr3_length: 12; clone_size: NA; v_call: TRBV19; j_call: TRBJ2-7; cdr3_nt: TGTGCCAGTAGTCAAGGACACTACGAGCAGTACTTC; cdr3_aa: CASSQGHYEQYF
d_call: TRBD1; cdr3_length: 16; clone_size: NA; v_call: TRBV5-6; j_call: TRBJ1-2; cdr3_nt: TGTGCCAGCAGCCACCTTTTGGGACAGAGCTACTATGGCTACACCTTC; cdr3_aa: CASSHLLGQSYYGYTF
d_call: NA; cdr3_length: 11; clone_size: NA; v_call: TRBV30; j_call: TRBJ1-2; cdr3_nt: TGTGCCCGCGGGGACTCCTATGGCTACACCTTC; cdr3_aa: CARGDSYGYTF
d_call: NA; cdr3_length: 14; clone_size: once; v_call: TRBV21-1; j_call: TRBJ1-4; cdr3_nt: TGTGCCAGCAGCAGACAGGGACTTAATGAAAAACTGTTTTTT; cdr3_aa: CASSRQGLNEKLFF